This T cell receptor beta chain came from a study of T cell clonality in common variable immunodeficiency. This clone was observed at least ten times. Its antigen is currently unknown. The sequence runs out 3 residues before the end of the CDR3; the remainder is reconstructed from the germline J gene. Profiled with immunoSEQ multiplex PCR; TCRdb holds only in-frame clones, not every one. The sample holds approximately 44,000 clones, and no clone turns up only once. Germline CDR1 and CDR2: SGHNT and YYREEE (reference sequence). The V segment lost 4 bases and the J segment 4 bases; nucleotides outside the gene matches: 7. The CDR3 extends over 16 amino acids. Broader study findings: The cause of increased CVID clonality remains unclear without subpopulation sequencing.

The source is a person aged 18 to 69 in good health. The sample consisted of peripheral blood mononuclear cells. The V gene is TRBV5-4, the J gene TRBJ2-1; 11 bases align to TRBD2. The CDR3 DNA, read in part, is TGTGCCAGCAGCAAAACTAGCGGGAGTTGGTACAATGAG. Its protein product is CASSKTSGSWYNE. The full CDR3 sequence reads CASSKTSGSWYNEQFF.